The present entry profiles one T cell receptor (beta chain) with its context. Its matching antigen is unknown. At one of its ends the junction is not consistent with the germline gene, which may arise from a read error. This sample stems from a study of identical twins. Every one of the donors was a healthy Caucasian. Findings and caveats of the study: The more abundant beta clonotypes in cord blood had fewer insertions, and memory repertoires did not show this.

Template switching (which added a universal primer site) was used, and cDNA carried unique molecular identifiers. TCRdb re-called the 5' RACE reads through MiXCR, storing one row per CDR3 protein. The profile covers 1.5 million to 2 million distinct CDR3 sequences, with around 33% appearing a single time and under 0.35% taken by the ten largest. Germline V gene sequence: CDR1 SGHTA, CDR2 FQGNSA. The CDR3 extends over 15 amino acids. The genes are TRBV7-2 and TRBJ1-2; the D gene is possibly TRBD1 (6 bases). Sequenced sample: cord blood. The clonotype originates from a newborn girl in good health. The CDR3 reads CANSLEAGVIYGYTF. The CDR3 bases are TGTGCCAACAGCTTAGAGGCAGGGGTGATCTATGGCTACACCTTC. The full variable domain, in which reference TRBV7-2 and TRBJ1-2 provide the parts outside the CDR3, is GAGVSQSPSNKVTEKGKDVELRCDPISGHTALYWYRQSLGQGLEFLIYFQGNSAPDKSGLPSDRFSAERTGGSVSTLTIQRTQQEDSAVYLCANSLEAGVIYGYTFGSGTRLTVV.